This T cell receptor (beta chain) was identified during a study of blood T cell repertoires in COVID-19. The germline V gene has CDR1 SGHAT and CDR2 FQNNGV. Trimming left V 2 bases short and J 3 bases short, with 3 bases between. This CDR3 spans 12 amino acids. Method: immunoSEQ multiplex PCR; TCRdb's copy keeps in-frame clones and lacks some. Found here are under 85,000 clones, 80% to 85% of them singletons; the top ten hold more than 15%. This chain connects TRBV11-2 to TRBJ2-3; no clear D gene. The source of this sequence is an older man with acute or convalescent COVID-19. Specimen: peripheral blood. CDR3 in amino acids: CASSLITDTQYF. The CDR3 bases are TGTGCCAGCAGCTTAATAACAGATACGCAGTATTTT.